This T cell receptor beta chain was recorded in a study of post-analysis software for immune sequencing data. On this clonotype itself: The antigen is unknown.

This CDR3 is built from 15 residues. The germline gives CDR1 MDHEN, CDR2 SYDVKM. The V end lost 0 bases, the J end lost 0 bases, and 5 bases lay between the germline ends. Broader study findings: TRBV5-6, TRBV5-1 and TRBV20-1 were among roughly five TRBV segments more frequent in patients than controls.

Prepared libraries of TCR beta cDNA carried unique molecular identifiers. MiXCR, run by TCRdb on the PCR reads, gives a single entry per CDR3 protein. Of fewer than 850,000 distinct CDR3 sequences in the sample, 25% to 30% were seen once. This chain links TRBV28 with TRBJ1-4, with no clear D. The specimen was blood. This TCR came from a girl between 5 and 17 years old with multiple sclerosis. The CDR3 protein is CASSLWGATNEKLFF. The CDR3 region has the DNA TGTGCCAGCAGTTTATGGGGAGCAACTAATGAAAAACTGTTTTTT.